This TCR beta chain was sequenced for a study of cytomegalovirus exposure and HLA in healthy donors. Germline CDR1 is SGHTA and CDR2 is FQGTGA. V shed 2 bases, J shed 3 bases, and the junction held 1 base outside the gene matches. The CDR3 consists of 14 residues. It was healthy bone marrow donors who served as donors. Findings of the study overall: There were some public TCRs occurring in many donors, but most TCR sequences were rare.

The primer mix had 60 Vbeta and 13 Jbeta primers. Sequencing was performed with immunoSEQ multiplex PCR; in TCRdb, only in-frame clones are kept and a portion is missing. The sample includes roughly 200,000 clones, under 9.5% of them seen just once. This clone showed up just a few times. Its antigen is unidentified. The J gene is TRBJ2-5, the V gene TRBV7-3; TRBD2 aligns across 9 bases. The receptor was isolated from a woman in her twenties or thirties in good health and CMV-seropositive. Sequencing used PBMCs. The chain's CDR3 is CASSLAGGKETQYF. The CDR3 bases are TGTGCCAGCAGCTTAGCGGGAGGGAAAGAGACCCAGTACTTC.